Listed below are T cell receptor beta chains from one sample, sequenced in a study of CD8 T cells in ankylosing spondylitis. TCRdb reanalysed the 5' RACE reads using MiXCR and keeps one entry per CDR3 protein. The data hold around 480,000 distinct CDR3 sequences, with about 15% observed a single time. What was sequenced was blood, either unsorted or a sorted T cell fraction (not recorded which). Every receptor here comes from a male donor with ankylosing spondylitis. Both conserved end residues are part of each CDR3. D genes are given only for firm matches. Some rows have no size entry. The others give once, few or many, or a class for an expanded clone.

length: 14; J: TRBJ2-5; V: TRBV20-1; D: NA; size: few; DNA: TGCAGTGCTAGGGACCGGCCTTGGGAAGAGACCCAGTACTTC; CDR3: CSARDRPWEETQYF
length: 16; J: TRBJ2-5; V: TRBV9; D: TRBD2; size: few; DNA: TGTGCCAGCATCATTTCCGGGACTAGCGGGAGTGAGACCCAGTACTTC; CDR3: CASIISGTSGSETQYF
length: 15; J: TRBJ2-5; V: TRBV28; D: TRBD2; size: NA; DNA: TGTGCCAGCAGTTTTGCCCTAGCGGGCGATGAGACCCAGTACTTC; CDR3: CASSFALAGDETQYF
length: 15; J: TRBJ2-2; V: TRBV12-3/TRBV12-4; D: NA; size: few; DNA: TGTGCCAGCACCATACAGAGCGCGAACACCGGGGAGCTGTTTTTT; CDR3: CASTIQSANTGELFF
length: 15; J: TRBJ1-2; V: TRBV7-2; D: TRBD1; size: NA; DNA: TGTGCCAGCAGCGACCGGACAGGAGGGAACTATGGCTACACCTTC; CDR3: CASSDRTGGNYGYTF
length: 14; J: TRBJ1-1; V: TRBV20-1; D: NA; size: few; DNA: TGCAGTGCTAGAGAGGCAGGGGTGAACACTGAAGCTTTCTTT; CDR3: CSAREAGVNTEAFF
length: 18; J: TRBJ2-1; V: TRBV15; D: TRBD1; size: once; DNA: TGTGCCACCAGTATCGGACAGGGGGCCCGAGCGATTCACAATGAGCAGTTCTTC; CDR3: CATSIGQGARAIHNEQFF
length: 15; J: TRBJ2-2; V: TRBV11-2; D: TRBD2; size: NA; DNA: TGTGCCAGCAGTGGGGGGAGGGCCGTCACCGGGGAGCTGTTTTTT; CDR3: CASSGGRAVTGELFF
length: 16; J: TRBJ2-2; V: TRBV20-1; D: NA; size: NA; DNA: TGCAGTGCTAGAGGGCCCCAAGGGGGGCACACCGGGGAGCTGTTTTTT; CDR3: CSARGPQGGHTGELFF
length: 15; J: TRBJ1-5; V: TRBV27; D: NA; size: few; DNA: TGTGCCAGCAGTTCCGCGGACTCCATCAATCAGCCCCAGCATTTT; CDR3: CASSSADSINQPQHF
length: 13; J: TRBJ2-1; V: TRBV7-9; D: NA; size: few; DNA: TGTGCCAGCAGCTTTCTACCTTCGGGTGAGCAGTTCTTC; CDR3: CASSFLPSGEQFF
length: 15; J: TRBJ2-1; V: TRBV5-1; D: TRBD2; size: NA; DNA: TGCGCCAGCAGCTTGCTCAGCGGGGGGGCCAATGAGCAGTTCTTC; CDR3: CASSLLSGGANEQFF
length: 14; J: TRBJ1-1; V: TRBV2; D: NA; size: few; DNA: TGTGCCAGCAGTGAACGCAGGGTCAACACTGAAGCTTTCTTT; CDR3: CASSERRVNTEAFF
length: 15; J: TRBJ2-6; V: TRBV7-2; D: NA; size: NA; DNA: TGTGCCAGCAGCTCCCAGAGCTCTGGGGCCAACGTCCTGACTTTC; CDR3: CASSSQSSGANVLTF
length: 14; J: TRBJ2-5; V: TRBV28; D: NA; size: NA; DNA: TGTGCCAGCAGTTTAGGTAGACCTGGGGGGACCCAGTACTTC; CDR3: CASSLGRPGGTQYF
length: 18; J: TRBJ2-1; V: TRBV13; D: NA; size: few; DNA: TGTGCCAGCAGCTTAGAACCAGGCCAATCCTTCTCCTACAATGAGCAGTTCTTC; CDR3: CASSLEPGQSFSYNEQFF
length: 13; J: TRBJ2-7; V: TRBV27; D: NA; size: NA; DNA: TGTGCCAGCAGGGCCGGGAACCAATACGAGCAGTACTTC; CDR3: CASRAGNQYEQYF
length: 16; J: TRBJ2-1; V: TRBV14; D: TRBD2; size: NA; DNA: TGTGCCAGCAGCCAAGTGGGAGCGGGGGGTTACAATGAGCAGTTCTTC; CDR3: CASSQVGAGGYNEQFF
length: 16; J: TRBJ1-6; V: TRBV7-2; D: NA; size: few; DNA: TGTGCCAGCAGCTTAGCCGACAGACCCTATAATTCACCCCTCCACTTT; CDR3: CASSLADRPYNSPLHF
length: 15; J: TRBJ2-5; V: TRBV7-9; D: TRBD2; size: few; DNA: TGTGCCAGCAGCAAAAGTCAGGGAGGGCAAGAGACCCAGTACTTC; CDR3: CASSKSQGGQETQYF
length: 17; J: TRBJ2-7; V: TRBV25-1; D: NA; size: NA; DNA: TGTGCCAGCAGTGAATGGTCTTTGGCAACGAGGGGGTACGAGCAGTACTTC; CDR3: CASSEWSLATRGYEQYF
length: 13; J: TRBJ1-2; V: TRBV6-5; D: TRBD1; size: NA; DNA: TGTGCCAGCAGTTACGGGCAGGGGGATGGCTACACCTTC; CDR3: CASSYGQGDGYTF
length: 13; J: TRBJ2-3; V: TRBV7-2; D: NA; size: NA; DNA: TGTGCCAGCAGCTTGGGGAGGGGGGATACGCAGTATTTT; CDR3: CASSLGRGDTQYF
length: 15; J: TRBJ1-2; V: TRBV6-1; D: NA; size: few; DNA: TGTGCCAGCAGTGAAGCGGGGGGTTTCGGCTATGGCTACACCTTC; CDR3: CASSEAGGFGYGYTF